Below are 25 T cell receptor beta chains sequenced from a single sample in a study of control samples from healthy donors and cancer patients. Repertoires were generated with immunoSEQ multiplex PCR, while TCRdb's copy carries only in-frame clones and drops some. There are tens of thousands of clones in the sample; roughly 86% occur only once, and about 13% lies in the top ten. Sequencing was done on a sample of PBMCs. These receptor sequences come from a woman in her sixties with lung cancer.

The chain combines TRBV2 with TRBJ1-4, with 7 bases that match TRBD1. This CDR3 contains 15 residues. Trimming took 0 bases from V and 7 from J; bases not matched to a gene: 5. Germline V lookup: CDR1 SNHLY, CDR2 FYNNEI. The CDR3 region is CASSEAQGTREKLFF. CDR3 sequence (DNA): TGTGCCAGCAGTGAAGCACAGGGGACCCGTGAAAAACTGTTTTTT.

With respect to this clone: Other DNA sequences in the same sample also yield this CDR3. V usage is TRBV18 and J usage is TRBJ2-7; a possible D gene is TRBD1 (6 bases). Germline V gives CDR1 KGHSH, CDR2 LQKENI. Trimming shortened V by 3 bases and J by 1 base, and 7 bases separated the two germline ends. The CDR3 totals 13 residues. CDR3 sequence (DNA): TGTGCCAGCTCACCCGGACAGTCCTACGAGCAGTACTTC. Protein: CASSPGQSYEQYF.

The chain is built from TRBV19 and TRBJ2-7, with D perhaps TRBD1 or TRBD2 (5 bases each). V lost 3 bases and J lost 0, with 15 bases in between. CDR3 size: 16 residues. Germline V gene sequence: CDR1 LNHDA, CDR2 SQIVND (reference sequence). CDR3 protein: CASSMGDGGSSYEQYF. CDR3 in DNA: TGTGCCAGTAGTATGGGGGACGGCGGAAGCTCCTACGAGCAGTACTTC.

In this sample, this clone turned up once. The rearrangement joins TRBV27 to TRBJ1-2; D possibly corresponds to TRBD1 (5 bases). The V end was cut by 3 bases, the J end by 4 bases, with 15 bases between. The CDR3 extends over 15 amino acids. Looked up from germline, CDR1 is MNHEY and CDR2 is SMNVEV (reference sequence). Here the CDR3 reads CASSLKGRDVYGYTF. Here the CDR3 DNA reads TGTGCCAGCAGTTTGAAGGGACGGGACGTCTATGGCTACACCTTC.

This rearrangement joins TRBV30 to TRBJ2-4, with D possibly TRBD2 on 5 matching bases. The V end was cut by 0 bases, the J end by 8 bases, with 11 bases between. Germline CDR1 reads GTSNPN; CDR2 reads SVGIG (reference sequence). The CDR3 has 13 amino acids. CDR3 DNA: TGTGCCTGGAGTGTACCAGCGGCGGACATTCAGTACTTC. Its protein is CAWSVPAADIQYF.

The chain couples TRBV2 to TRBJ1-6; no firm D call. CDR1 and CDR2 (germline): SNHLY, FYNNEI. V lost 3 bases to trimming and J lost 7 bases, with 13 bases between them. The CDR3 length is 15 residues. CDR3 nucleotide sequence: TGTGCCAGCAGTGAGGGCAGCTCGTGGAATTCACCCCTCCACTTT. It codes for CASSEGSSWNSPLHF.

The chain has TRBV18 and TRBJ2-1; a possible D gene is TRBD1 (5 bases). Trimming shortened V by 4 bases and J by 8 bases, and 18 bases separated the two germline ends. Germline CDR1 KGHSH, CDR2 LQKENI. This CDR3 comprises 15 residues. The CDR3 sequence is CASSLGLAGYDEQFF. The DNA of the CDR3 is TGTGCCAGCTCACTCGGCCTGGCAGGGTACGATGAGCAGTTCTTC.

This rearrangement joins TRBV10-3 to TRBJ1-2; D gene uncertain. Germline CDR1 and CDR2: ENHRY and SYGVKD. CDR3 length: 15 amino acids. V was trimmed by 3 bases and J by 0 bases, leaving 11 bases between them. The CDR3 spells CAISEAHLANYGYTF. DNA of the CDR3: TGTGCCATCAGTGAAGCGCATCTAGCTAACTATGGCTACACCTTC.

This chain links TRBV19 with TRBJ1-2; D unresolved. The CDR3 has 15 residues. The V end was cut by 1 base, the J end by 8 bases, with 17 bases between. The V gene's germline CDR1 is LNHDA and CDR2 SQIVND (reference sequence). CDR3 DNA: TGTGCCAGTAGTATAGGAACTCGGATTGTGGGCGGCTACACCTTC. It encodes CASSIGTRIVGGYTF.

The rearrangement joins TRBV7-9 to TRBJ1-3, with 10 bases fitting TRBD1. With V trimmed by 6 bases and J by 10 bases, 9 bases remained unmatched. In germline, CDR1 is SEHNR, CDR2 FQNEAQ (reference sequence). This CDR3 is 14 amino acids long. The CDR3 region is CASRAGTGEGTIYF. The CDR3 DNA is TGTGCCAGCAGAGCCGGGACAGGGGAAGGAACCATATATTTT.

The CDR3 spells CASSTPRVGELFF. DNA for the CDR3: TGTGCCAGCAGTACCCCCAGGGTCGGGGAGCTGTTTTTT. The genes are TRBV12-3 or TRBV12-4 and TRBJ2-2; tentatively, D is TRBD1 (5 bases). The V end was cut by 5 bases, the J end by 7 bases, with 11 bases between. The CDR3 length is 13 residues.

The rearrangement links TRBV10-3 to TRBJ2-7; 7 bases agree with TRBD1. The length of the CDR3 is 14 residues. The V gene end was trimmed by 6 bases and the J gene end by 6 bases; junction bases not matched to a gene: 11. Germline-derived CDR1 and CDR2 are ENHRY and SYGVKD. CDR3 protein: CAIRAQGVDVEQYF. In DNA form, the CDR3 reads TGTGCCATCAGAGCCCAGGGGGTTGACGTCGAGCAGTACTTC.

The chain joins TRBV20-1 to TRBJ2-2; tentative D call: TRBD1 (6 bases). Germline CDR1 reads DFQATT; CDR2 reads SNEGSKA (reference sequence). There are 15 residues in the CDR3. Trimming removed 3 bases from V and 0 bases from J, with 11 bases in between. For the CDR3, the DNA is TGCAGTGCTAGTACCGGGACACCGAACACCGGGGAGCTGTTTTTT. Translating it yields CSASTGTPNTGELFF.

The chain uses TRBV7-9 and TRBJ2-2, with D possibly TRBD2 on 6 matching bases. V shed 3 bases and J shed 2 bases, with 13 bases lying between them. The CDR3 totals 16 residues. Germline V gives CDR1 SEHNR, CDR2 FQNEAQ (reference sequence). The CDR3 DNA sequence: TGTGCCAGCAGCTTTTCCGGGACTGGAAACACCGGGGAGCTGTTTTTT. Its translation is CASSFSGTGNTGELFF.

CDR3 bases: TGTGCCAGCTCACCGAGACAGGGACTGGACTATGGCTACACCTTC. Translation gives CASSPRQGLDYGYTF. The rearrangement links TRBV18 to TRBJ1-2; 7 bases fit TRBD1. V dropped 3 bases and J dropped 3; count of bases not matched to a gene: 7. This CDR3 spans 15 amino acids. CDR1 is KGHSH, CDR2 LQKENI, per germline. Filled out from reference TRBV18 and TRBJ1-2, the complete variable domain reads NAGVMQNPRHLVRRRGQEARLRCSPMKGHSHVYWYRQLPEEGLKFMVYLQKENIIDESGMPKERFSAEFPKEGPSILRIQQVVRGDSAAYFCASSPRQGLDYGYTFGSGTRLTVV.

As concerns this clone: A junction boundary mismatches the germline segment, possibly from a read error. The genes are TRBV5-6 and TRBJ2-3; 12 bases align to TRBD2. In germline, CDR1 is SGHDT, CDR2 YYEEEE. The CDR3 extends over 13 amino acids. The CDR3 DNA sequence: TGTGCCAGCAGCTTGGTGTCTAGCGGGAGGGCCCTTTTT. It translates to CASSLVSSGRALF. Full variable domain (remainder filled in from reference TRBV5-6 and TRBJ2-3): DAGVTQSPTHLIKTRGQQVTLRCSPKSGHDTVSWYQQALGQGPQFIFQYYEEEERQRGNFPDRFSGHQFPNYSSELNVNALLLGDSALYLCASSLVSSGRALFGPGTRLTVL.

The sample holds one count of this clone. Written as DNA, the CDR3 is TGTGCCAGTGGACTGGGACTAGGACAAGAGACCCAGTACTTC. It translates to CASGLGLGQETQYF. The chain combines TRBV19 with TRBJ2-5; 8 bases align to TRBD2. V was pared by 8 bases and J by 2 bases, with 7 bases of the junction left unmatched. Looked up from germline, CDR1 is LNHDA and CDR2 is SQIVND (reference sequence). The CDR3 is 14 amino acids. The full variable domain, completed using reference TRBV19 and TRBJ2-5, is DGGITQSPKYLFRKEGQNVTLSCEQNLNHDAMYWYRQDPGQGLRLIYYSQIVNDFQKGDIAEGYSVSREKKESFPLTVTSAQKNPTAFYLCASGLGLGQETQYFGPGTRLLVL.

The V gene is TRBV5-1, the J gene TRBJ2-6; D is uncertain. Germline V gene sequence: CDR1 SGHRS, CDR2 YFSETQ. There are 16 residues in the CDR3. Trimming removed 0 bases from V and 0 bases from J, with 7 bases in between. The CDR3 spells CASSLAENSGANVLTF. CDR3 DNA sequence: TGCGCCAGCAGCTTGGCTGAAAACTCTGGGGCCAACGTCCTGACTTTC.

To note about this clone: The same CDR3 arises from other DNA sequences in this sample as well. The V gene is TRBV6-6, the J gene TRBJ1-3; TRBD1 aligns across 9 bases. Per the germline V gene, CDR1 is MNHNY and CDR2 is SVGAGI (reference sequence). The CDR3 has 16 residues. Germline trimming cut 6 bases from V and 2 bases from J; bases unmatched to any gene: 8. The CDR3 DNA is TGTGCCAGCAGAACTCTACAGGGGGCGGCTGGAAACACCATATATTTT. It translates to CASRTLQGAAGNTIYF.

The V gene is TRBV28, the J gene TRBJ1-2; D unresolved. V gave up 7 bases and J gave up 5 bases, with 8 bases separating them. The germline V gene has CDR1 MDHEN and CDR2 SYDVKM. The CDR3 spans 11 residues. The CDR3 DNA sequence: TGTGCCAGCAACTCAGGTTATGGCTACACCTTC. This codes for CASNSGYGYTF.

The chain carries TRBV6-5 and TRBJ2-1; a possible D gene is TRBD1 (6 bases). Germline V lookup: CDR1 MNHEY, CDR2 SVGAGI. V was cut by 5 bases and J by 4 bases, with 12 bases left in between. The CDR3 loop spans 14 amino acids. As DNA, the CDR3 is TGTGCCAGCAGTCCCGGGACACCATACAATGAGCAGTTCTTC. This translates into CASSPGTPYNEQFF.

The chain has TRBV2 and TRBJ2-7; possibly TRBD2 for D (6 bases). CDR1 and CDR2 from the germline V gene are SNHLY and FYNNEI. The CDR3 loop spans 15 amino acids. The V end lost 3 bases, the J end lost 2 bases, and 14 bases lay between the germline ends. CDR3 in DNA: TGTGCCAGCAGTGATGCAGCGGGCGAAACCTACGAGCAGTACTTC. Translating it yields CASSDAAGETYEQYF.

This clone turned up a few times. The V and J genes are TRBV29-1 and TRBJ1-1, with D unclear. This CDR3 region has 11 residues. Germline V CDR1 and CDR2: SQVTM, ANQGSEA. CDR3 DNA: TGCGGCGGGCAAGGGCCTACTGAAGCTTTCTTT. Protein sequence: CGGQGPTEAFF.

CDR3 in DNA: TGTGCCAGCAGCTTGGCTAGCGGGGCCGTATACAATGAGCAGTTCTTC. Translated: CASSLASGAVYNEQFF. The chain recombines TRBV5-6 with TRBJ2-1, with 9 nucleotides matching TRBD2. Germline CDR1 and CDR2: SGHDT and YYEEEE. V gave up 0 bases and J gave up 4 bases; unmatched junction bases: 5. This CDR3 contains 16 residues.

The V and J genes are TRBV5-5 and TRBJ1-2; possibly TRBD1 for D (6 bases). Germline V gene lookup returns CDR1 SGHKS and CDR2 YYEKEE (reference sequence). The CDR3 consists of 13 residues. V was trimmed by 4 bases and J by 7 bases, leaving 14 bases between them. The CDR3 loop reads CASSTQGQVGYTF. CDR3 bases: TGTGCCAGCAGCACACAGGGTCAGGTTGGCTACACCTTC.